This entry concerns a single TCR beta chain. What antigen it recognizes has not been identified. Per-base quality was not reported, and no clone a single base away is much larger than it. These data originate in a study of beta chain features in type 1 diabetes (dated by TCRdb to the late 2010s). With regard to the full study: Mean age, gender distribution, total cell number and subset yield did not differ between patients and healthy donors. A total of over 90,000,000 sorted cells were examined across all samples, and a strong correlation was observed between cell number per subset and RNA yield. In the study, recently diagnosed type 1 diabetes patients and matched healthy donors were compared on the TCRB repertoires of their sorted circulating CD4+ T cell subsets. Naive and central memory subsets were obtained from all 30 or so donors, but regulatory and stem cell-like memory subsets were isolated from only 8 patients and roughly eight healthy donors. Beyond this particular receptor, the publication reports: At VDJ recombination sites, type 1 diabetes patients had fewer insertions and more deleted nucleotides, which implies abnormalities in thymic rearrangement. Shorter templates might have been favored by PCR, but patient and control samples were amplified and corrected together, so both groups would have been affected equally by any skew. Sequencing cDNA rather than genomic DNA could over-represent highly expressing activated cells, although activation and CD3 levels did not differ between groups. Naive, central memory and regulatory TCRB repertoires appeared to be more similar among patients than among healthy donors. Because small numbers of individuals were included in the HLA sub-analyses, any influence of HLA type on TCRB rearrangement was left unresolved. A moderate but significant shortening of TCRB CDR3 length was observed in type 1 diabetes patients in all four CD4+ subsets.

Each donor gave one peripheral blood draw, averaging around 120 mL, which was collected into heparinised tubes. A BD FACSAria II was used to sort naive, central memory, regulatory and stem cell-like memory CD4+ T cells with a panel that included CD45RO, CCR7, CD25, CD127, CD95 and CD27. Purity was above 95% for every sorted population. PBMCs were isolated right away by Lymphoprep density gradient centrifugation and were stained directly, without culture. So that batch effects would be minimized, each experiment stained and sorted samples in pairs, pairing one healthy donor with one patient. The High Capacity cDNA Reverse Transcription Kit was used to reverse transcribe all of the isolated RNA, meaning that expressed TCRB transcripts were what got sequenced. Deep immunoSEQ sequencing was performed on naive, central memory and regulatory T cell samples, with an average of roughly 4 million total reads per sample. After sorted cells were lysed in RLT buffer, RNA was extracted with DNase-treated RNeasy Micro or Mini kits, with the choice depending on cell number. To prevent cross-contamination, every cell subset was processed on its own, while patient and healthy donor samples were processed together. Using the immunoSEQ multiplex PCR, TCRB sequences were amplified from cDNA into 87-bp fragments spanning the CDR3 region. Amplicons were sequenced on the Illumina HiSeq platform. On the authors' methods: Synthetic template baselines were used to correct PCR bias computationally, reads within Hamming distance 2 were collapsed together, and singletons that could not be merged were discarded. Reads were aligned against IMGT so that V, D and J genes, CDR3 length and insertions or deletions at six rearrangement sites could be assigned. Within each subset, clonotype counts were normalized to sorted cell number, after which true diversity and Gini coefficients were computed with the tcR R package. The overlap coefficient, calculated on TCRB nucleotide sequences, was used to quantify repertoire sharing. Out-of-frame TCRB sequences from naive cells were analyzed to stand in for the pre-selection repertoire. Imported from immuneACCESS, the table was reduced by TCRdb to in-frame sequences with V and J called. These copies leave out some clones; in studies compared against another copy, an unresolved V gene accounts for under half, and the cause of the remainder is not known. V and J calls and clone size are those listed in that table; D and trimming were worked out from the DNA. The sample table contains 300,000 to 450,000 clones; only one count was recorded for roughly 21% of them. Around 0.044% of the sample comes from the top ten.

Between the V and J ends, shortened by 5 bases and 6 bases respectively, the junction contains 11 bases. The CDR3 numbers 12 residues from cysteine through phenylalanine. Just CDR3 DNA is preserved here, 36 bases in frame from base 1. Taken from the germline V gene, the CDR1 and CDR2 loops are MNHNS and SASEGT. The chain links TRBV6-1 with TRBJ2-7; the D region possibly corresponds to TRBD1 (5 bases align). The source is a woman younger than 30 in good health. Sequenced input: naive CD4+ T cells from blood. This specimen's cell subset or site label, interpreted: true naive CD4+ T cells. The CDR3 reads as follows: CASSRRGGEQYF. In nucleotide form, the sequence is TGTGCCAGCAGTCGAAGGGGTGGCGAGCAGTACTTC.